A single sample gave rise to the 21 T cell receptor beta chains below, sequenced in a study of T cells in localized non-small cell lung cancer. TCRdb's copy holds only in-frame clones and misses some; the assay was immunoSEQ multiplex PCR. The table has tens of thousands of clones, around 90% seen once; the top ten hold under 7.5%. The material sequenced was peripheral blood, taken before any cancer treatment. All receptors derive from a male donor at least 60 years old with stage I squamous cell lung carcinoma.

In DNA, the CDR3 is TGTGCCAGCAGCGGAGGAATCCGGGACAGTGACATTCAGTACTTC. It translates to CASSGGIRDSDIQYF. The rearrangement uses TRBV9 and TRBJ2-4; 7 bases match TRBD1. The CDR3 length is 15 residues. From germline, CDR1 is SGDLS and CDR2 YYNGEE. After removal of 3 bases from V and 8 bases from J, the junction contained 11 bases not matched to a gene.

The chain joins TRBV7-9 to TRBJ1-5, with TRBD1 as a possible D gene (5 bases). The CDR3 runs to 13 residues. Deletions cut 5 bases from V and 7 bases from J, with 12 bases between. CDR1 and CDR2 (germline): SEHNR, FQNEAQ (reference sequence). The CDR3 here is CASSPTDKQPQHF. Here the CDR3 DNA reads TGTGCCAGCAGCCCGACAGATAAACAGCCCCAGCATTTT.

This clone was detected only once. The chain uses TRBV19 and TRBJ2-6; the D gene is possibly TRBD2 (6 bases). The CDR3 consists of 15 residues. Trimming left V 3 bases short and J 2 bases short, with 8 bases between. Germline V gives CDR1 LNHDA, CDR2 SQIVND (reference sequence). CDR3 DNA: TGTGCCAGTAGTATGGGGGGTACTGGGGCCAACGTCCTGACTTTC. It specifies CASSMGGTGANVLTF. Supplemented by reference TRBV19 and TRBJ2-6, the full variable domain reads DGGITQSPKYLFRKEGQNVTLSCEQNLNHDAMYWYRQDPGQGLRLIYYSQIVNDFQKGDIAEGYSVSREKKESFPLTVTSAQKNPTAFYLCASSMGGTGANVLTFGAGSRLTVL.

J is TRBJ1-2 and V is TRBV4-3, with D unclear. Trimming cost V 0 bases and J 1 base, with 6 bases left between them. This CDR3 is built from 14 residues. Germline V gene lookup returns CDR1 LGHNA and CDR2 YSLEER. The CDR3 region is CASSQDGSNYGYTF. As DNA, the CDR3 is TGCGCCAGCAGCCAAGATGGTAGTAACTATGGCTACACCTTC.

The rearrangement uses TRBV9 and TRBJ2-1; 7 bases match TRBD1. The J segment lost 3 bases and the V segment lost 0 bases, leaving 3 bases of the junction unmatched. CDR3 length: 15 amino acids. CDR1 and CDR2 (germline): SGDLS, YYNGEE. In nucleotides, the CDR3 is TGTGCCAGCAGCGTAGGCCAGGGGGACTACAATGAGCAGTTCTTC. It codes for CASSVGQGDYNEQFF.

The CDR3 is CASSLEAAGTTTGEQYF. As DNA, the CDR3 is TGTGCCAGCAGCTTAGAGGCTGCCGGGACTACCACCGGGGAGCAGTACTTC. The chain has TRBV7-6 and TRBJ2-7; 7 nucleotides line up with TRBD2. CDR1 is SGHVS, CDR2 FNYEAQ, per germline. The CDR3 runs 17 residues. Trimming took 1 base from V and 7 from J; bases not matched to a gene: 16. The full variable domain, in which reference TRBV7-6 and TRBJ2-7 provide the parts outside the CDR3, is GAGVSQSPRYKVTKRGQDVALRCDPISGHVSLYWYRQALGQGPEFLTYFNYEAQQDKSGLPNDRFSAERPEGSISTLTIQRTEQRDSAMYRCASSLEAAGTTTGEQYFGPGTRLTVT.

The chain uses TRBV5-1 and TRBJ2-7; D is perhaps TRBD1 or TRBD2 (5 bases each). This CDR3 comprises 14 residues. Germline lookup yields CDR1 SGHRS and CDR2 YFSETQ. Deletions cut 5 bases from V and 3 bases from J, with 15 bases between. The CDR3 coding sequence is TGCGCCAGCAGTTCCGGGACGGAGAGCTACGAGCAGTACTTC. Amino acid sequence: CASSSGTESYEQYF.

Here the CDR3 DNA reads TGTGCCAGTAAGCCACAGGCCGGTAATCAGCCCCAGCATTTT. It codes for CASKPQAGNQPQHF. J is TRBJ1-5 and V is TRBV19; possibly TRBD1 for D (5 bases). V lost 7 bases to trimming and J lost 4 bases, with 14 bases between them. The germline gives CDR1 LNHDA, CDR2 SQIVND (reference sequence). This CDR3 contains 14 residues.

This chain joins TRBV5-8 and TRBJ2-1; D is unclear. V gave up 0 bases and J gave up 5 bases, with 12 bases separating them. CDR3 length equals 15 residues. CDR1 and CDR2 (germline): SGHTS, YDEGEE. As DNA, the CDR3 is TGTGCCAGCAGCTTGGATGCCGCACTTCACAATGAGCAGTTCTTC. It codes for CASSLDAALHNEQFF.

The CDR3 spells CASSLLGRLETDTQYF. CDR3 DNA: TGTGCCAGCAGCTTATTAGGGAGACTAGAGACAGATACGCAGTATTTT. V and J are TRBV7-6 and TRBJ2-3; perhaps TRBD2 as D (6 bases). CDR3 length: 16 amino acids. Germline loops: CDR1 SGHVS, CDR2 FNYEAQ. The V and J ends lost 2 bases and 3 bases respectively, with 15 bases between them.

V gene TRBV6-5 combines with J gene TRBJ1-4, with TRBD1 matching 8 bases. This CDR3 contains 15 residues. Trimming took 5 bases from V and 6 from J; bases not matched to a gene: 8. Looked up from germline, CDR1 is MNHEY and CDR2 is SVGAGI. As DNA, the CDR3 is TGTGCCAGCAGTGGTACCGGGACAGGTTATGAAAAACTGTTTTTT. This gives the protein CASSGTGTGYEKLFF.

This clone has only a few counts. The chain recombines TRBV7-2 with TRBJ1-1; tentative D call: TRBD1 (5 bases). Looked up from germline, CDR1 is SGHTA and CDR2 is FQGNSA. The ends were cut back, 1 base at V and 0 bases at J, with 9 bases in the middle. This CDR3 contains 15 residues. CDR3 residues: CASSLGTPMNTEAFF. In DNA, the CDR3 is TGTGCCAGCAGCTTAGGGACACCCATGAACACTGAAGCTTTCTTT.

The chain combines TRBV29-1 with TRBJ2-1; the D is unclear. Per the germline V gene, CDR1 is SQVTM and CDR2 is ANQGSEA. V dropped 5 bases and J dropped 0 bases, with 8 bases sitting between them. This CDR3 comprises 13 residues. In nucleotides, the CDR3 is TGCAGCGTTATCCTGCACTCCTACAATGAGCAGTTCTTC. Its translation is CSVILHSYNEQFF.

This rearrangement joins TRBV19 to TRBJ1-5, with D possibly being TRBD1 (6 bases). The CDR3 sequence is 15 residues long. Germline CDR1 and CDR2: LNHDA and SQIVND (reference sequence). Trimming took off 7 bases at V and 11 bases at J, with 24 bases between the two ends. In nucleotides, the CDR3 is TGTGCCAGTACCACTACAGGGCCGGGATTTTGGGCCCAGCATTTT. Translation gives CASTTTGPGFWAQHF.

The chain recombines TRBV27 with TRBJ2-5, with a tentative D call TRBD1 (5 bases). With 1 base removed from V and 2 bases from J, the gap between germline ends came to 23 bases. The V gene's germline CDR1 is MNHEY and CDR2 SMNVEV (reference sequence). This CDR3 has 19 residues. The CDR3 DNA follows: TGTGCCAGCAGTTTATTGAAGACAGCCAGTTCCCCCTCTCAAGAGACCCAGTACTTC. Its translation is CASSLLKTASSPSQETQYF.

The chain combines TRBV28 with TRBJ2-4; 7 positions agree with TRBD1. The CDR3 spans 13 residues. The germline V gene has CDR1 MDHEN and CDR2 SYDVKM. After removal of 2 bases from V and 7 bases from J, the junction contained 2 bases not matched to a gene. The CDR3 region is CASSLGRGNIQYF. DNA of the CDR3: TGTGCCAGCAGTTTAGGCAGGGGGAACATTCAGTACTTC.

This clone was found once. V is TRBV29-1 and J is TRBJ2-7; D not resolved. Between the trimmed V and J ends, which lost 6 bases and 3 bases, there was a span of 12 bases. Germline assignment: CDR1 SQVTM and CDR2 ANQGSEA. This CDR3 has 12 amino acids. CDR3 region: CSVGRNHYEQYF. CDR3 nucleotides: TGCAGCGTAGGAAGAAATCACTACGAGCAGTACTTC.

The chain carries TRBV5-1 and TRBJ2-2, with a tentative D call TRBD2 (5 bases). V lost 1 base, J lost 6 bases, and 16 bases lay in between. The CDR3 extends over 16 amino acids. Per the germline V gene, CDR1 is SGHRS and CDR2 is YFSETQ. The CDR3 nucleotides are TGCGCCAGCAGCTTGCTTGGCGGAGGTTATTCCGGGGAGCTGTTTTTT. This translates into CASSLLGGGYSGELFF.

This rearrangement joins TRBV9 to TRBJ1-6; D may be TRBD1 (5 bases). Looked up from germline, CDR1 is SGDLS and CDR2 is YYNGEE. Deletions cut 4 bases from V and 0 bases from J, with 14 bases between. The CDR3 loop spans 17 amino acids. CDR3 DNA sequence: TGTGCCAGCAGCATAGACCCAGGGAACTCCTATAATTCACCCCTCCACTTT. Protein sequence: CASSIDPGNSYNSPLHF.

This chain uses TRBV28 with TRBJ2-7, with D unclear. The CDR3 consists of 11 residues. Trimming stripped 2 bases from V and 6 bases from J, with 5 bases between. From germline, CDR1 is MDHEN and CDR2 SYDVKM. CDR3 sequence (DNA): TGTGCCAGCAGTTTAACTACCGAGCAGTACTTC. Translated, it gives CASSLTTEQYF.

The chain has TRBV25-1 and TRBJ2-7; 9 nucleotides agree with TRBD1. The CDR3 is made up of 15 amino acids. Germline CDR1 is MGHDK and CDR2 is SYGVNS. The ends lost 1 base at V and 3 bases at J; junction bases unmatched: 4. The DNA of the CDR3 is TGTGCCAGCAGTGAATCCGGGACAGGGCTCTACGAGCAGTACTTC. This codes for CASSESGTGLYEQYF.